This entry lists 14 T cell receptor beta chains sequenced from one sample in a study of blood T cell repertoires in COVID-19. This table comes from immunoSEQ multiplex PCR, and its TCRdb copy is limited to in-frame clones, with some not included. The repertoire includes under 300,000 clones, around 86% of them detected once, and around 3.6% sits in the top ten. Sequencing was done on a sample of peripheral blood. The receptors come from a man younger than 35 with active or convalescent COVID-19.

V gene TRBV6-5 combines with J gene TRBJ1-5, with D maybe TRBD1 (6 bases). Germline CDR1 MNHEY, CDR2 SVGAGI. The CDR3 contains 14 residues. Trimming took 4 bases from V and 7 from J, leaving 14 bases between them. The DNA of the CDR3 is TGTGCCAGCAGTTCACCAGGGGAAGGGCAGCCCCAGCATTTT. It specifies CASSSPGEGQPQHF.

The chain recombines TRBV18 with TRBJ2-3; possibly TRBD2 for D (6 bases). Deletions cut 2 bases from V and 3 bases from J, with 6 bases between. The CDR3 consists of 13 residues. Germline CDR1 is KGHSH and CDR2 is LQKENI. The CDR3 sequence is CASSPGGTDTQYF. The CDR3 DNA reads as TGTGCCAGCTCACCAGGGGGGACAGATACGCAGTATTTT. Drawing the rest from reference TRBV18 and TRBJ2-3, the complete variable domain is NAGVMQNPRHLVRRRGQEARLRCSPMKGHSHVYWYRQLPEEGLKFMVYLQKENIIDESGMPKERFSAEFPKEGPSILRIQQVVRGDSAAYFCASSPGGTDTQYFGPGTRLTVL.

The gene calls are TRBV11-3 and TRBJ2-1, with 7 bases identical to TRBD2. This CDR3 contains 15 residues. Looked up from germline, CDR1 is SGHNT and CDR2 is YENEEA. J lost 1 base, V lost 4 bases, and 4 bases had no gene match. The CDR3 here is CASSSGLSSYNEQFF. The CDR3 coding sequence is TGTGCCAGCAGCTCGGGACTATCTTCCTACAATGAGCAGTTCTTC.

A few counts support this clone. V and J are TRBV7-9 and TRBJ2-5; TRBD1 aligns across 7 bases. CDR1 and CDR2 (germline): SEHNR, FQNEAQ (reference sequence). J was trimmed by 3 bases and V by 0 bases; bases with no gene match: 1. The CDR3 spans 14 residues. The CDR3 DNA sequence: TGTGCCAGCAGCTTAGCCGGGACAGAAGAGACCCAGTACTTC. Its translation is CASSLAGTEETQYF.

The gene calls are TRBV11-3 and TRBJ2-1; D possibly corresponds to TRBD2 (6 bases). Trimming removed 6 bases from V and 14 bases from J, with 17 bases in between. CDR3 size: 12 residues. Germline loops: CDR1 SGHNT, CDR2 YENEEA. The CDR3 spells CASSRDSGQKFF. In DNA form, the CDR3 reads TGTGCCAGCAGTCGGGACTCGGGCCAGAAGTTCTTC.

This clone has just a few counts. The chain has TRBV2 and TRBJ1-5, with D possibly matching TRBD1 (5 bases). The CDR3 has 13 amino acids. Per the germline V gene, CDR1 is SNHLY and CDR2 is FYNNEI. V shed 8 bases and J shed 2 bases, with 10 bases lying between them. CDR3 nucleotides: TGTGCCAGCCAGGGTATTGGCAATCAGCCCCAGCATTTT. Translated, it gives CASQGIGNQPQHF.

This chain uses TRBV5-4 with TRBJ2-3; TRBD2 is a possible D gene (5 bases). The CDR3 is made up of 15 amino acids. Germline CDR1 SGHNT, CDR2 YYREEE (reference sequence). Trimming removed 5 bases at V and 5 bases at J, with 18 bases between. This CDR3 reads CASRGTRGDLDTQYF. The DNA of the CDR3 is TGTGCCAGCAGGGGAACTCGGGGAGATTTAGATACGCAGTATTTT.

The genes are TRBV5-1 and TRBJ1-1; unclear D gene. Per the germline V gene, CDR1 is SGHRS and CDR2 is YFSETQ. CDR3 size: 15 residues. Trimming stripped 0 bases from V and 1 base from J, with 10 bases between. The CDR3 sequence is CASSLEPFKNTEAFF. The CDR3, as DNA: TGCGCCAGCAGCTTGGAGCCGTTCAAGAACACTGAAGCTTTCTTT. The entire variable domain, with the rest obtained from reference TRBV5-1 and TRBJ1-1, is as follows: KAGVTQTPRYLIKTRGQQVTLSCSPISGHRSVSWYQQTPGQGLQFLFEYFSETQRNKGNFPGRFSGRQFSNSRSEMNVSTLELGDSALYLCASSLEPFKNTEAFFGQGTRLTVV.

V usage is TRBV7-6 and J usage is TRBJ1-3; TRBD1 matches 8 bases. The V gene's germline CDR1 is SGHVS and CDR2 FNYEAQ. Trimming took 5 bases from V and 12 from J; bases not matched to a gene: 15. The CDR3 is 15 residues long. CDR3 sequence reads: CASSRLGQAEDIIYF. Here the CDR3 DNA reads TGTGCCAGCAGCCGCCTGGGACAGGCAGAGGACATCATATATTTT.

The chain uses TRBV7-6 and TRBJ1-3, with 7 bases identical to TRBD1. This CDR3 has 15 amino acids. The ends lost 5 bases at V and 4 bases at J; junction bases unmatched: 8. Germline CDR1 reads SGHVS; CDR2 reads FNYEAQ. CDR3 sequence: CASSPDRAIGNTIYF. CDR3 nucleotide sequence: TGTGCCAGCAGCCCAGACAGGGCAATAGGAAACACCATATATTTT. Filled out from reference TRBV7-6 and TRBJ1-3, the complete variable domain reads GAGVSQSPRYKVTKRGQDVALRCDPISGHVSLYWYRQALGQGPEFLTYFNYEAQQDKSGLPNDRFSAERPEGSISTLTIQRTEQRDSAMYRCASSPDRAIGNTIYFGEGSWLTVV.

The J gene is TRBJ1-2, the V gene TRBV27; weak D call: TRBD1 (6 bases). CDR3 size: 14 residues. Between the trimmed V and J ends, which lost 8 bases and 5 bases, there was a span of 18 bases. The germline gives CDR1 MNHEY, CDR2 SMNVEV (reference sequence). CDR3 protein: CASSNRGRGYGYTF. In nucleotides, the CDR3 is TGTGCCAGCTCCAATCGGGGCAGGGGATATGGCTACACCTTC.

The rearrangement joins TRBV19 to TRBJ1-2, with D tentatively TRBD1 (5 bases). CDR3 length equals 14 residues. V was cut by 5 bases and J by 8 bases, with 18 bases left in between. The V gene's germline CDR1 is LNHDA and CDR2 SQIVND (reference sequence). The CDR3 DNA reads TGTGCCAGTAGTCGAAGGGGCCTAGATGGGGGCTACACCTTC. The encoded protein is CASSRRGLDGGYTF.

The V gene is TRBV9, the J gene TRBJ1-6, with a possible D match to TRBD1 (6 bases). This CDR3 has 16 amino acids. V was trimmed by 4 bases and J by 7 bases, leaving 18 bases between them. Germline lookup yields CDR1 SGDLS and CDR2 YYNGEE. The CDR3 DNA follows: TGTGCCAGCAGCTCCCAGGGGCGCCCGGGGAATTCACCCCTCCACTTT. This gives the protein CASSSQGRPGNSPLHF.

The chain joins TRBV11-2 to TRBJ2-7, with 7 bases aligning to TRBD2. The J segment lost 3 bases and the V segment lost 6 bases, leaving 5 bases of the junction unmatched. CDR1 is SGHAT and CDR2 is FQNNGV in the germline V gene. The CDR3 consists of 13 residues. The CDR3 DNA follows: TGTGCCAGCAGACCAGCGGGAAACTACGAGCAGTACTTC. The encoded protein is CASRPAGNYEQYF.